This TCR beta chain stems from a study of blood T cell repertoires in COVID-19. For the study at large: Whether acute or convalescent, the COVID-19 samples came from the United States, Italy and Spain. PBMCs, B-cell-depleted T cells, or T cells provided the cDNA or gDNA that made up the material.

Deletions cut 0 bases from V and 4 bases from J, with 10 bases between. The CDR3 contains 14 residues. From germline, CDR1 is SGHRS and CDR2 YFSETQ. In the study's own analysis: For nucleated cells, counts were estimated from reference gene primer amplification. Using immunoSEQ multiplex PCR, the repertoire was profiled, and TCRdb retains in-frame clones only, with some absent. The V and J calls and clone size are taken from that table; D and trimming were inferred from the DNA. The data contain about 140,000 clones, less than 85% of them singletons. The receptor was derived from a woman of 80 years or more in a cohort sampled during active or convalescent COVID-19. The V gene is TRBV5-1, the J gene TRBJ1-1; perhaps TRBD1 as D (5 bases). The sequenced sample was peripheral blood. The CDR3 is CASSLVAGSTEAFF. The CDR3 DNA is TGCGCCAGCAGCTTGGTGGCAGGGTCCACTGAAGCTTTCTTT. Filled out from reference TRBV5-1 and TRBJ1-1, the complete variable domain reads KAGVTQTPRYLIKTRGQQVTLSCSPISGHRSVSWYQQTPGQGLQFLFEYFSETQRNKGNFPGRFSGRQFSNSRSEMNVSTLELGDSALYLCASSLVAGSTEAFFGQGTRLTVV.